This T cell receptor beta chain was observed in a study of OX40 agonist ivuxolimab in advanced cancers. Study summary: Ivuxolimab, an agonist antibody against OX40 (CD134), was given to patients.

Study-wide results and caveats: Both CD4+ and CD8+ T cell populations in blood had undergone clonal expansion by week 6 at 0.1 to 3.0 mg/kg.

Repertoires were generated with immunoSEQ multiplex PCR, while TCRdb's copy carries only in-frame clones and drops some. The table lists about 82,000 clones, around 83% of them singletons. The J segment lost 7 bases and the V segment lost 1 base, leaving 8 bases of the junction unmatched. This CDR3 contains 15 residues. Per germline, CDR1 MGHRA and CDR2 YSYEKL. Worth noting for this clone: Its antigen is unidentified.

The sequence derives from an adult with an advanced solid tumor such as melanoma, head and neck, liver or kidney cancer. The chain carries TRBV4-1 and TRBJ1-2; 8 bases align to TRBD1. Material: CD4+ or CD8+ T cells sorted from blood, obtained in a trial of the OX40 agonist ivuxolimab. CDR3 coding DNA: TGCGCCAGCAGCCAAGTCGGACAGGGACCGAGTGGCTACACCTTC. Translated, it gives CASSQVGQGPSGYTF.